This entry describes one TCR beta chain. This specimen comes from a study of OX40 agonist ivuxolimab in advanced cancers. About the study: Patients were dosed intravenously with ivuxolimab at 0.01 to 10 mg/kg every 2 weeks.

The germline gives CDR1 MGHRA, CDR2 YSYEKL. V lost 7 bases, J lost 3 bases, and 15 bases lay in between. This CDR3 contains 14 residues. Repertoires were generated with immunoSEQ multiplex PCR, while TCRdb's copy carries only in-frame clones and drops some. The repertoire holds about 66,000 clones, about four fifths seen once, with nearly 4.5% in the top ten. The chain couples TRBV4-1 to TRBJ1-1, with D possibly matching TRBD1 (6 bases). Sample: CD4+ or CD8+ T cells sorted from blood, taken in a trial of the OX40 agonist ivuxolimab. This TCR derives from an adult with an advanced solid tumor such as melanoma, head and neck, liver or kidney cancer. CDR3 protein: CASTEIAGDTEAFF. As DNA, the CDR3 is TGCGCCAGCACCGAGATAGCAGGGGACACTGAAGCTTTCTTT.